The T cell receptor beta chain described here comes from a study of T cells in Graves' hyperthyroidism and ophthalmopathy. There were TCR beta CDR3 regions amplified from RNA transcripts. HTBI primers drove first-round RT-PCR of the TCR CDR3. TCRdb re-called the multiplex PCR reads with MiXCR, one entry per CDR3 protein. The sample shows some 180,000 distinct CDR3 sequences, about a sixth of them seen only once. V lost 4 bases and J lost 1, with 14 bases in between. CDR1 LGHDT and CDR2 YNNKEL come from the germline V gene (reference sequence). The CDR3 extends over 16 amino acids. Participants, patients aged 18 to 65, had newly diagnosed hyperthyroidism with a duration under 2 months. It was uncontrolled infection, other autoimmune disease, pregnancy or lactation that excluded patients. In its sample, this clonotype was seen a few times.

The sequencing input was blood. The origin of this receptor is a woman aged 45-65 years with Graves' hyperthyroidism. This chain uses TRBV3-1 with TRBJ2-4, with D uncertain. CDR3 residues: CASSPAAVTAKNIQYF. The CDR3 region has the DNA TGTGCCAGCAGCCCGGCGGCGGTTACGGCCAAAAACATTCAGTACTTC.